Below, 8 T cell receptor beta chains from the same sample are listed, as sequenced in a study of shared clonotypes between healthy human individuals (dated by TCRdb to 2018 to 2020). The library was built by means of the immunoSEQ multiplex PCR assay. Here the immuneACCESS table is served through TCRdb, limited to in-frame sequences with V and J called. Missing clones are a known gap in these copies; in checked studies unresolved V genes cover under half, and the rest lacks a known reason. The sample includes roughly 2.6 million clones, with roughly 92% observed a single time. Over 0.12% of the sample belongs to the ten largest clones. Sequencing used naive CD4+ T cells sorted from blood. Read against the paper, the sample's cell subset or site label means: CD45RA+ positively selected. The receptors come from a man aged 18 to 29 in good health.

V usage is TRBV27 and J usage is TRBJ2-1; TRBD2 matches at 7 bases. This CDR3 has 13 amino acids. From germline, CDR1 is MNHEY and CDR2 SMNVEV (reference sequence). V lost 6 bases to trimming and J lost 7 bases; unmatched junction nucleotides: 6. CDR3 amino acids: CASRPLAWNEQFF. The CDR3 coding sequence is TGTGCCAGCAGGCCACTAGCGTGGAATGAGCAGTTCTTC.

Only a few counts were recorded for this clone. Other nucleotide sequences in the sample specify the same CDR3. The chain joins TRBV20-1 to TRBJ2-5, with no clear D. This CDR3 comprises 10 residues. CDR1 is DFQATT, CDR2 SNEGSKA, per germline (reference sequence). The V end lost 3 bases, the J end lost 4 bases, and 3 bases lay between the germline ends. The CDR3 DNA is TGCAGTGCTAGTGGAGAGACCCAGTACTTC. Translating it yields CSASGETQYF.

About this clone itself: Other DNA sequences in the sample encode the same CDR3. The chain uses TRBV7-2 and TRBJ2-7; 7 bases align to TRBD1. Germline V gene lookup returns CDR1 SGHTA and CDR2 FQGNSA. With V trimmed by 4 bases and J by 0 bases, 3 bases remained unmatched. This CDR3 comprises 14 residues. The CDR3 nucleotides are TGTGCCAGCAGCTCCGGGACAGCCTCCTACGAGCAGTACTTC. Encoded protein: CASSSGTASYEQYF.

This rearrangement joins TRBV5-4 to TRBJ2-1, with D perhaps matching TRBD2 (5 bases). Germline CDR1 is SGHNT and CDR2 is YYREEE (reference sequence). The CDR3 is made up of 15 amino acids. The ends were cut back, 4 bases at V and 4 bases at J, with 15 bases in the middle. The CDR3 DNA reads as TGTGCCAGCAGCCGTGGCGGGCCTGGGTACAATGAGCAGTTCTTC. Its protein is CASSRGGPGYNEQFF.

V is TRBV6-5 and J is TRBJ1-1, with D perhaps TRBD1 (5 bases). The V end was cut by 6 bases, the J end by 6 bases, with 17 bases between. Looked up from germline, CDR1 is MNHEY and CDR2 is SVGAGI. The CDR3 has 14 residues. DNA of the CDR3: TGTGCCAGCAGCCGGGGCGGGGGGGTGGCTGAAGCTTTCTTT. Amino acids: CASSRGGGVAEAFF.

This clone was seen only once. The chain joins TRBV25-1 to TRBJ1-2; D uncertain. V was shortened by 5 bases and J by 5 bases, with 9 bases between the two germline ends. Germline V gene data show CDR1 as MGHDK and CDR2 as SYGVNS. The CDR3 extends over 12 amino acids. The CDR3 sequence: CASSQNLYGYTF. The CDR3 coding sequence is TGTGCCAGCAGTCAAAATCTATATGGCTACACCTTC.

CDR3 DNA: TGTGCCAGCTCACAACAGGGGTCGGGAAATCAGCCCCAGCATTTT. It encodes CASSQQGSGNQPQHF. The genes are TRBV18 and TRBJ1-5; 7 bases agree with TRBD1. The CDR3 contains 15 residues. Germline V gives CDR1 KGHSH, CDR2 LQKENI. V was pared by 4 bases and J by 4 bases, with 7 bases of the junction left unmatched.

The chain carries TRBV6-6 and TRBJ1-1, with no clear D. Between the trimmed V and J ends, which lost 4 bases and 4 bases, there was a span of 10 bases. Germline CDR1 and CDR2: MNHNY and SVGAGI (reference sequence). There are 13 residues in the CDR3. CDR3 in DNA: TGTGCCAGCAGTTTCAAGGAGTTCACTGAAGCTTTCTTT. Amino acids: CASSFKEFTEAFF.